This T cell receptor beta chain was documented in a study of graft-versus-host responses after intestinal transplantation. Processing was applied to graft tissue in order to liberate intraepithelial and lamina propria lymphocytes. On this clone: As yet, its antigen is unknown.

The study's findings and limits: Researchers found peak circulating GvH clone levels linked to early post-transplant HvG declines. Graft-donor T cell macrochimerism in patients accompanied high graft-versus-host to host-versus-graft clonal ratios in allografts. Marrow from the recipient contained GvH clones, some of which had appeared first in ileum or blood.

Sequenced by immunoSEQ multiplex PCR; TCRdb stores in-frame clones only, minus some. The sample shows 40,000 or so clones, roughly 87% of them seen only once. CDR1 and CDR2 from the germline V gene are SGDLS and YYNGEE. Trimming took 0 bases from V and 0 from J, leaving 10 bases between them. The CDR3 spans 16 residues. V is TRBV9 and J is TRBJ2-1; a weak D match, TRBD2 (6 bases). The origin of this receptor is a human patient who received an intestinal transplant, so some T cells may come from the graft donor. The specimen was ileum tissue, collected approximately 210 days after intestinal transplant. CDR3 sequence (DNA): TGTGCCAGCAGCGTAGGAGGGAGGAGCTCCTACAATGAGCAGTTCTTC. Amino acids: CASSVGGRSSYNEQFF.